The 19 T cell receptor beta chains below come from one sample, sequenced in a study of blood T cell repertoires in COVID-19 (dated by TCRdb to about 2020). Library preparation used the immunoSEQ multiplex PCR assay. The clones in this table, taken by TCRdb from immuneACCESS, are in-frame only. Not every clone is retained; where verified, under half of the shortfall comes from an unresolved V gene, and the cause of the rest is unknown. The sample table contains some 400,000 clones; only one count was recorded for roughly 86% of them. The top ten clones comprise around 1.3% of the sample. Input material: PBMCs or T cells enriched from blood (not recorded which). The receptors originated from a man younger than 45 who had recovered from COVID-19.

The V call is TRBV30, the J call TRBJ2-5; no clear D gene. Looked up from germline, CDR1 is GTSNPN and CDR2 is SVGIG (reference sequence). V gave up 8 bases and J gave up 0 bases, with 10 bases separating them. This CDR3 is 12 amino acids long. The CDR3, as DNA: TGTGCCCGAGCAAACTACCAAGAGACCCAGTACTTC. Its translation: CARANYQETQYF.

The chain joins TRBV19 to TRBJ2-2, with D possibly matching TRBD1 (6 bases). Germline V gene sequence: CDR1 LNHDA, CDR2 SQIVND (reference sequence). This CDR3 contains 16 residues. Between the trimmed V and J ends, which lost 2 bases and 6 bases, there was a span of 16 bases. CDR3 sequence (DNA): TGTGCCAGTAGTATAATTGGGCAGGGGATAGCCGGGGAGCTGTTTTTT. It specifies CASSIIGQGIAGELFF.

The V and J genes are TRBV12-5 and TRBJ2-1; a possible D gene is TRBD2 (5 bases). CDR1 is LGHNT, CDR2 FRNRAP, per germline. CDR3 length: 15 amino acids. V was shortened by 5 bases and J by 10 bases, with 21 bases between the two germline ends. The CDR3 region has the DNA TGTGCTAGTGGTATCGGCTCGGGGTCGCTTACCGAGCAGTTCTTC. It translates to CASGIGSGSLTEQFF.

The chain joins TRBV6-5 to TRBJ2-3; 10 nucleotides agree with TRBD2. Looked up from germline, CDR1 is MNHEY and CDR2 is SVGAGI. The V gene end was trimmed by 2 bases and the J gene end by 5 bases; junction bases not matched to a gene: 4. The CDR3 covers 15 residues. Written as DNA, the CDR3 is TGTGCCAGCAGTTACCAAGCGGGGGGGGGAGATACGCAGTATTTT. Residues: CASSYQAGGGDTQYF.

The genes are TRBV7-3 and TRBJ2-5; the D gene is possibly TRBD2 (5 bases). V was shortened by 4 bases and J by 3 bases, with 9 bases between the two germline ends. This CDR3 spans 13 amino acids. The germline V gene has CDR1 SGHTA and CDR2 FQGTGA. This chain's CDR3 is CASSYLAKETQYF. Here the CDR3 DNA reads TGTGCCAGCAGCTATCTAGCTAAAGAGACCCAGTACTTC. The full variable domain, with the rest looked up from reference TRBV7-3 and TRBJ2-5, is GAGVSQTPSNKVTEKGKYVELRCDPISGHTALYWYRQSLGQGPEFLIYFQGTGAADDSGLPNDRFFAVRPEGSVSTLKIQRTERGDSAVYLCASSYLAKETQYFGPGTRLLVL.

The chain carries TRBV6-5 and TRBJ2-7, with 10 nucleotides matching TRBD1. The CDR3 is 14 amino acids. In germline, CDR1 is MNHEY, CDR2 SVGAGI. V lost 8 bases to trimming and J lost 3 bases; unmatched junction nucleotides: 7. The CDR3 loop reads CASLGTGAFYEQYF. CDR3 nucleotide sequence: TGTGCCAGCCTAGGGACAGGGGCGTTCTACGAGCAGTACTTC.

The chain uses TRBV10-3 and TRBJ1-6, with D possibly matching TRBD1 (6 bases). Germline V CDR1 and CDR2: ENHRY, SYGVKD. Deletions cut 4 bases from V and 8 bases from J, with 15 bases between. The CDR3 has 15 residues. CDR3 amino acids: CAISGGGQWDSPLHF. CDR3 nucleotide sequence: TGTGCCATCAGTGGCGGGGGGCAATGGGATTCACCCCTCCACTTT.

This chain joins TRBV6-1 and TRBJ2-7; tentative D call: TRBD2 (6 bases). Germline-derived CDR1 and CDR2 are MNHNS and SASEGT. The ends were cut back, 1 base at V and 7 bases at J, with 17 bases in the middle. The CDR3 runs 15 residues. The CDR3 is CASSEDLGRSREQYF. In nucleotides, the CDR3 is TGTGCCAGCAGTGAAGACTTAGGGAGGAGTAGGGAGCAGTACTTC.

V and J are TRBV5-4 and TRBJ2-1, with 11 bases fitting TRBD2. Germline-derived CDR1 and CDR2 are SGHNT and YYREEE (reference sequence). This CDR3 has 15 amino acids. Germline trimming cut 4 bases from V and 6 bases from J; bases unmatched to any gene: 6. The CDR3 DNA follows: TGTGCCAGCAGCCTCCGACTAGCGGGGAGCAATGAGCAGTTCTTC. Translating it yields CASSLRLAGSNEQFF. Looking up the rest from reference TRBV5-4 and TRBJ2-1 gives the full variable domain: ETGVTQSPTHLIKTRGQQVTLRCSSQSGHNTVSWYQQALGQGPQFIFQYYREEENGRGNFPPRFSGLQFPNYSSELNVNALELDDSALYLCASSLRLAGSNEQFFGPGTRLTVL.

This chain links TRBV6-5 with TRBJ2-3, with 8 positions matching TRBD2. CDR1 is MNHEY and CDR2 is SVGAGI in the germline V gene. The CDR3 has 15 amino acids. Trimming at V came to 7 bases and at J to 2 bases, leaving 8 bases not matched to a gene. DNA of the CDR3: TGTGCCAGCATTTTTAGGCGGGGGGACACAGATACGCAGTATTTT. It encodes CASIFRRGDTDTQYF.

The rearrangement links TRBV7-6 to TRBJ1-3; TRBD1 matches at 10 bases. The CDR3 consists of 16 residues. In germline, CDR1 is SGHVS, CDR2 FNYEAQ. The J segment lost 4 bases and the V segment lost 5 bases, leaving 8 bases of the junction unmatched. CDR3 sequence reads: CASSDGQGVLGNTIYF. The CDR3 coding sequence is TGTGCCAGCAGCGATGGACAGGGGGTTCTGGGAAACACCATATATTTT. Full variable domain (rest looked up from reference TRBV7-6 and TRBJ1-3): GAGVSQSPRYKVTKRGQDVALRCDPISGHVSLYWYRQALGQGPEFLTYFNYEAQQDKSGLPNDRFSAERPEGSISTLTIQRTEQRDSAMYRCASSDGQGVLGNTIYFGEGSWLTVV.

This rearrangement joins TRBV9 to TRBJ1-4; TRBD1 might be the D (6 bases). Germline-derived CDR1 and CDR2 are SGDLS and YYNGEE. V dropped 3 bases and J dropped 7 bases, with 10 bases sitting between them. The CDR3 totals 13 residues. The CDR3: CASSGGTREKLFF. The DNA of the CDR3 is TGTGCCAGCAGCGGGGGGACACGTGAAAAACTGTTTTTT.

The J gene is TRBJ2-4, the V gene TRBV6-5; 10 bases map to TRBD1. The CDR3 sequence is 13 residues long. The ends lost 5 bases at V and 10 bases at J; junction bases unmatched: 5. Per the germline V gene, CDR1 is MNHEY and CDR2 is SVGAGI. CDR3 bases: TGTGCCAGCAGTCCGGGACAGGGGCAAATTCAGTACTTC. Translation gives CASSPGQGQIQYF.

J is TRBJ1-1 and V is TRBV7-9, with D tentatively TRBD1 (5 bases). The germline V and J ends were trimmed by 1 base and 3 bases, with 12 bases remaining between them. The CDR3 contains 15 residues. Germline loops: CDR1 SEHNR, CDR2 FQNEAQ (reference sequence). The CDR3 protein is CASSLEGLSYTEAFF. The CDR3 DNA reads TGTGCCAGCAGCTTAGAGGGGCTCTCGTACACTGAAGCTTTCTTT.

In the case of this clone: An end of the junction does not agree with germline; a read error may underlie this. The V gene is TRBV3-1 (or the pseudogene TRBV3-2), the J gene TRBJ2-7; D is possibly TRBD2 (6 bases). Germline loops: CDR1 LGHDT, CDR2 YNNKEL (reference sequence). The CDR3 runs 11 residues. The CDR3 DNA reads TGTGCCAGCAGCCAAGAGAGGACTACGTTCTTC. Encoded protein: CASSQERTTFF.

In its sample, this clone was seen a few times. The CDR3 region has the DNA TGTGCCAGCAGCCCACTCGGTACCGGGCGGGGGGATCCCAATGAGCAGTTCTTC. This gives the protein CASSPLGTGRGDPNEQFF. The gene calls are TRBV9 and TRBJ2-1, with 8 nucleotides matching TRBD2. The germline V gene encodes CDR1 SGDLS and CDR2 YYNGEE. V lost 4 bases and J lost 6; bases outside the gene matches: 18. CDR3 length: 18 residues.

The chain uses TRBV30 and TRBJ2-1; 7 positions match TRBD1. The germline V gene has CDR1 GTSNPN and CDR2 SVGIG (reference sequence). The CDR3 totals 12 residues. Unmatched junction bases numbered 2, after V lost 3 bases and J lost 6 bases. In nucleotides, the CDR3 is TGTGCCTGGAGCGCAGGGGGCAATGAGCAGTTCTTC. It yields the protein CAWSAGGNEQFF.

J is TRBJ2-7 and V is TRBV19; D might be TRBD2 (5 bases). This CDR3 region has 16 residues. The germline V gene has CDR1 LNHDA and CDR2 SQIVND (reference sequence). The V end lost 4 bases, the J end lost 3 bases, and 19 bases lay between the germline ends. CDR3 region: CASSTSDWKSIYEQYF. Here the CDR3 DNA reads TGTGCCAGTAGTACCTCGGACTGGAAGAGTATCTACGAGCAGTACTTC.

The chain is built from TRBV30 and TRBJ1-2; TRBD1 matches at 9 bases. The CDR3 loop spans 14 amino acids. The germline V gene has CDR1 GTSNPN and CDR2 SVGIG (reference sequence). With 4 bases clipped from V and 7 bases from J, the junction kept 10 bases outside the gene matches. Here the CDR3 reads CAWNNRDRVGGYTF. The CDR3 coding sequence is TGTGCCTGGAATAACCGGGACAGGGTCGGTGGCTACACCTTC.